The 30 T cell receptor beta chains reported below all come from one sample, sequenced in a study of beta chain features in type 1 diabetes. Antigens for these TCRs are unknown. Overall study results and limits: Type 1 diabetes patients had TCRB CDR3s that were shorter (moderately but significantly so) in all four CD4+ subsets.

All of the isolated RNA was reverse transcribed, so expressed TCRB transcripts were sequenced. Only in-frame clones appear in the TCRdb table, and some are missing; sequencing was by immunoSEQ multiplex PCR. The table shows about 340,000 clones, with roughly 14% occurring only once. Input material: naive CD4+ T cells from blood. The receptors stem from a woman under 30 with type 1 diabetes.

This sequence joins TRBV5-1 and TRBJ2-3; weak D call: TRBD2 (5 bases). The CDR3 runs 14 residues. V shed 4 bases and J shed 0 bases, with 9 bases lying between them. Per germline, CDR1 SGHRS and CDR2 YFSETQ. CDR3 amino acids: CASSVSSSTDTQYF. DNA for the CDR3: TGCGCCAGCAGCGTCTCTAGCAGCACAGATACGCAGTATTTT.

This clone was seen a handful of times. The chain combines TRBV19 with TRBJ1-1; D is unresolved. V was trimmed by 7 bases and J by 7 bases, leaving 10 bases between them. The CDR3 extends over 11 amino acids. CDR1 LNHDA and CDR2 SQIVND come from the germline V gene (reference sequence). CDR3 sequence (DNA): TGTGCCAGTACAGTGAGGTTTGAAGCTTTCTTT. It encodes CASTVRFEAFF.

The genes are TRBV11-2 and TRBJ2-5; D call uncertain. V was cut by 3 bases and J by 1 base, with 9 bases left in between. This CDR3 has 14 residues. Germline assignment: CDR1 SGHAT and CDR2 FQNNGV. The CDR3 DNA follows: TGTGCCAGCAGCTTCGCAGTACCCCAAGAGACCCAGTACTTC. Translated, it gives CASSFAVPQETQYF.

This clone appeared a few times. CDR3 residues: CAWSTLARETQYF. The CDR3 DNA reads as TGTGCCTGGAGTACGTTAGCCCGGGAGACCCAGTACTTC. J is TRBJ2-5 and V is TRBV30; no clear D gene. Germline values: CDR1 GTSNPN, CDR2 SVGIG (reference sequence). Trimming removed 2 bases at V and 5 bases at J, with 12 bases between. This CDR3 comprises 13 residues.

CDR3 in DNA: TGTGCCACCAGCCGGGACAGGGGGCTGGGGGAGCAGTACGTC. Its protein product is CATSRDRGLGEQYV. The chain is built from TRBV15 and TRBJ2-7, with 12 nucleotides matching TRBD1. Germline CDR1 and CDR2: LNHNV and YYDKDF (reference sequence). CDR3 length: 14 amino acids. V dropped 5 bases and J dropped 7; count of bases not matched to a gene: 6.

This chain links TRBV5-1 with TRBJ2-3; no reliable D call. V gave up 4 bases and J gave up 3 bases, with 6 bases separating them. The CDR3 is made up of 12 amino acids. The V gene's germline CDR1 is SGHRS and CDR2 YFSETQ. CDR3 sequence: CASSKLTDTQYF. The CDR3 DNA reads TGCGCCAGCAGCAAACTTACAGATACGCAGTATTTT.

There are a few counts of this clone. V gene TRBV5-6 combines with J gene TRBJ2-1; D may be TRBD1 (6 bases). The CDR3 consists of 11 residues. Trimming removed 3 bases at V and 8 bases at J, with 6 bases between. Germline CDR1 and CDR2: SGHDT and YYEEEE. Here the CDR3 reads CASSSGDEQFF. CDR3 nucleotides: TGTGCCAGCAGCTCAGGGGATGAGCAGTTCTTC. Full variable domain (outside the CDR3, taken from reference TRBV5-6 and TRBJ2-1): DAGVTQSPTHLIKTRGQQVTLRCSPKSGHDTVSWYQQALGQGPQFIFQYYEEEERQRGNFPDRFSGHQFPNYSSELNVNALLLGDSALYLCASSSGDEQFFGPGTRLTVL.

V and J are TRBV7-2 and TRBJ2-3, with TRBD2 as a possible D gene (6 bases). The CDR3 consists of 15 residues. CDR1 SGHTA and CDR2 FQGNSA come from the germline V gene. V was shortened by 0 bases and J by 6 bases, with 13 bases between the two germline ends. The CDR3 DNA is TGTGCCAGCAGCTTAGCGTACCACCTAGCGGATACGCAGTATTTT. Protein: CASSLAYHLADTQYF.

The chain employs TRBV5-4 and TRBJ2-5, with 7 bases that match TRBD1. Losses at the gene ends were 5 bases for V and 5 bases for J; bases not matched to a gene: 6. CDR1 is SGHNT and CDR2 is YYREEE in the germline V gene (reference sequence). The CDR3 runs to 13 residues. The chain's CDR3 is CASSQGQSETQYF. The CDR3 nucleotides read TGTGCCAGCAGTCAGGGACAGTCGGAGACCCAGTACTTC.

V usage is TRBV5-1 and J usage is TRBJ2-7; 11 positions agree with TRBD2. There are 15 residues in the CDR3. Germline CDR1 SGHRS, CDR2 YFSETQ. J gave up 0 bases and V 3 bases, and 2 bases lay outside the gene matches. This CDR3 is CASSSGTSGSYEQYV. The CDR3 DNA reads as TGCGCCAGCAGCTCGGGGACTAGCGGCTCCTACGAGCAGTACGTC.

The CDR3 spells CAWGRTATYEQYF. DNA for the CDR3: TGTGCCTGGGGTCGGACAGCGACCTACGAGCAGTACTTC. V gene TRBV30 combines with J gene TRBJ2-7; D may be TRBD1 (6 bases). The CDR3 is made up of 13 amino acids. Per the germline V gene, CDR1 is GTSNPN and CDR2 is SVGIG (reference sequence). Trimming removed 5 bases at V and 2 bases at J, with 13 bases between.

This clone was picked up a small number of times. This rearrangement joins TRBV20-1 to TRBJ2-1, with a tentative D call TRBD2 (6 bases). CDR1 and CDR2 from the germline V gene are DFQATT and SNEGSKA (reference sequence). V lost 3 bases and J lost 10, with 10 bases in between. The CDR3 runs 11 residues. The DNA of the CDR3 is TGCAGTGCTAGGAGACGGGAGGAGCAGTTCTTC. Encoded protein: CSARRREEQFF.

This clone was counted only a few times. The V and J genes are TRBV28 and TRBJ1-5, with 8 bases aligning to TRBD1. CDR3 length: 15 residues. After removal of 5 bases from V and 4 bases from J, the junction contained 7 bases not matched to a gene. Germline V CDR1 and CDR2: MDHEN, SYDVKM. CDR3 DNA sequence: TGTGCCAGCAGTCCTGACAGGGGCTTTAATCAGCCCCAGCATTTT. Encoded protein: CASSPDRGFNQPQHF.

The V and J genes are TRBV18 and TRBJ1-2, with D possibly matching TRBD1 (6 bases). Germline lookup yields CDR1 KGHSH and CDR2 LQKENI. Trimming removed 6 bases at V and 6 bases at J, with 17 bases between. The CDR3 covers 14 residues. Here the CDR3 DNA reads TGTGCCAGCTCTTCTGACCCACAGGGTAATGGCTACACCTTC. Its protein product is CASSSDPQGNGYTF. Together with reference TRBV18 and TRBJ1-2, the CDR3 gives the full variable domain: NAGVMQNPRHLVRRRGQEARLRCSPMKGHSHVYWYRQLPEEGLKFMVYLQKENIIDESGMPKERFSAEFPKEGPSILRIQQVVRGDSAAYFCASSSDPQGNGYTFGSGTRLTVV.

This clone was observed a few times. The rearrangement uses TRBV7-2 and TRBJ1-1; 7 bases agree with TRBD1. Per germline, CDR1 SGHTA and CDR2 FQGNSA. The V and J ends lost 5 bases and 4 bases, in that order; junction bases with no gene match: 4. The CDR3 totals 13 residues. CDR3 DNA: TGTGCCAGCAGCCGGGACAGACCCACTGAAGCTTTCTTT. Its protein product is CASSRDRPTEAFF.

The V and J genes are TRBV28 and TRBJ1-3, with 7 bases identical to TRBD1. Germline CDR1 MDHEN, CDR2 SYDVKM. With V trimmed by 5 bases and J by 8 bases, 12 bases remained unmatched. The CDR3 has 15 amino acids. CDR3 sequence (DNA): TGTGCCAGCAGTAGAGTCAGGGCAGGGGGAGACACCATATATTTT. It specifies CASSRVRAGGDTIYF.

This clone turned up a few times. The chain employs TRBV4-2 and TRBJ2-1; 9 bases match TRBD2. Germline assignment: CDR1 LGHNA and CDR2 YNFKEQ. V gave up 2 bases and J gave up 5 bases; unmatched junction bases: 7. The CDR3 consists of 16 residues. The CDR3 DNA reads as TGTGCCAGCAGCCAATCCACTAGCGGGTCGAACAATGAGCAGTTCTTC. It yields the protein CASSQSTSGSNNEQFF.

The chain is built from TRBV15 and TRBJ2-1; tentative D call: TRBD1 (6 bases). Looked up from germline, CDR1 is LNHNV and CDR2 is YYDKDF (reference sequence). V lost 2 bases to trimming and J lost 5 bases, with 16 bases between them. The CDR3 is 16 amino acids. The DNA for the CDR3 is TGTGCCACCAGCAGATGGGGGCTCCCTCTAGACAATGAGCAGTTCTTC. It yields the protein CATSRWGLPLDNEQFF.

This chain joins TRBV29-1 and TRBJ2-7, with 8 positions matching TRBD2. This CDR3 comprises 14 residues. The V and J ends lost 6 bases and 6 bases, in that order; junction bases with no gene match: 13. CDR1 is SQVTM and CDR2 is ANQGSEA in the germline V gene. CDR3 sequence (DNA): TGCAGCGTGGTCCCTCTTGCGGGAGGTTCCGAGCAGTACTTC. This sequence encodes CSVVPLAGGSEQYF.

The V call is TRBV9, the J call TRBJ2-7; no definite D call. The V end was cut by 4 bases, the J end by 0 bases, with 11 bases between. Germline V gives CDR1 SGDLS, CDR2 YYNGEE. This CDR3 contains 14 residues. The CDR3 DNA is TGTGCCAGCAGCCCCCGTGGGCCCTCCTACGAGCAGTACTTC. Translating it yields CASSPRGPSYEQYF.

This clone was seen more than once but under ten times. The V call is TRBV28, the J call TRBJ2-1; 8 nucleotides align to TRBD2. The junction had 6 bases not matched to a gene; V was cut back by 1 base and J by 7 bases. CDR1 and CDR2 (germline): MDHEN, SYDVKM. The length of the CDR3 is 15 residues. CDR3 nucleotide sequence: TGTGCCAGCAGTTTATCGGGACTAGGGGGGAATGAGCAGTTCTTC. It yields the protein CASSLSGLGGNEQFF.

This clone has a handful of counts. The chain recombines TRBV13 with TRBJ2-1, with D possibly being TRBD2 (6 bases). Germline CDR1 is PRHDT and CDR2 is FYEKMQ (reference sequence). The germline V and J ends were trimmed by 5 bases and 9 bases, with 20 bases remaining between them. CDR3 length: 15 amino acids. CDR3 sequence reads: CASSPTRVRRVEQFF. DNA for the CDR3: TGTGCCAGCAGCCCAACCCGGGTGCGGAGGGTTGAGCAGTTCTTC. Drawing the rest from reference TRBV13 and TRBJ2-1, the complete variable domain is AAGVIQSPRHLIKEKRETATLKCYPIPRHDTVYWYQQGPGQDPQFLISFYEKMQSDKGSIPDRFSAQQFSDYHSELNMSSLELGDSALYFCASSPTRVRRVEQFFGPGTRLTVL.

This clone was observed a handful of times. The rearrangement joins TRBV20-1 to TRBJ1-2; no reliable D call. CDR3 size: 11 residues. Trimming took off 6 bases at V and 5 bases at J, with 10 bases between the two ends. Germline V gives CDR1 DFQATT, CDR2 SNEGSKA (reference sequence). The CDR3 sequence is CSARERYGYTF. In DNA, the CDR3 is TGCAGTGCCCGGGAGAGATATGGCTACACCTTC.

The sample holds a few counts of this clone. This chain uses TRBV25-1 with TRBJ2-3, with D unresolved. The CDR3 runs 15 residues. Looked up from germline, CDR1 is MGHDK and CDR2 is SYGVNS. Trimming took off 3 bases at V and 2 bases at J, with 12 bases between the two ends. The CDR3 spells CASSEPRSPTDTQYF. CDR3 DNA: TGTGCCAGCAGTGAGCCACGTAGTCCCACAGATACGCAGTATTTT.

There are a few counts of this clone. The rearrangement joins TRBV19 to TRBJ2-3; possible D gene TRBD1, 5 bases. The CDR3 totals 15 residues. CDR1 is LNHDA, CDR2 SQIVND, per germline (reference sequence). The V and J ends lost 0 bases and 1 base respectively, with 8 bases between them. For the CDR3, the DNA is TGTGCCAGTAGTATAGACAGGGATGGCACAGATACGCAGTATTTT. This encodes CASSIDRDGTDTQYF.

This clone has only a few counts. The chain uses TRBV19 and TRBJ2-2, with 7 bases identical to TRBD1. Per germline, CDR1 LNHDA and CDR2 SQIVND (reference sequence). V dropped 1 base and J dropped 0; count of bases not matched to a gene: 8. The CDR3 has 18 amino acids. The CDR3 coding sequence is TGTGCCAGTAGTATAGGGGATTACAGGGGCGCGAACACCGGGGAGCTGTTTTTT. Translated: CASSIGDYRGANTGELFF.

This chain connects TRBV28 to TRBJ2-7; maybe TRBD2 (5 bases). Looked up from germline, CDR1 is MDHEN and CDR2 is SYDVKM. The CDR3 is made up of 13 amino acids. Trimming pared 3 bases from V and 1 base from J, leaving 7 bases between. CDR3: CASSLRVSYEQYF. In nucleotides, the CDR3 is TGTGCCAGCAGTTTGCGGGTGTCCTACGAGCAGTACTTC.

This clone turned up a few times. This chain links TRBV11-2 with TRBJ2-5, with 8 bases aligning to TRBD2. The CDR3 runs to 15 residues. The junction had 9 bases not matched to a gene; V was cut back by 4 bases and J by 5 bases. Germline V gene data show CDR1 as SGHAT and CDR2 as FQNNGV. The CDR3 sequence: CASSSRPGLGETQYF. The DNA for the CDR3 is TGTGCCAGCAGCTCGAGACCGGGACTAGGGGAGACCCAGTACTTC. Drawing the rest from reference TRBV11-2 and TRBJ2-5, the complete variable domain is EAGVAQSPRYKIIEKRQSVAFWCNPISGHATLYWYQQILGQGPKLLIQFQNNGVVDDSQLPKDRFSAERLKGVDSTLKIQPAKLEDSAVYLCASSSRPGLGETQYFGPGTRLLVL.

A word on this clone: At the DNA level, this CDR3 is encoded by other sequences in the same sample as well. The genes are TRBV7-3 and TRBJ2-2; 9 bases fit TRBD1. The CDR3 covers 14 residues. Germline lookup yields CDR1 SGHTA and CDR2 FQGTGA. The V segment lost 4 bases and the J segment 4 bases; nucleotides outside the gene matches: 1. The CDR3 DNA reads as TGTGCCAGCAGCTCGGGACAGGGCACCGGGGAGCTGTTTTTT. Translating gives CASSSGQGTGELFF.

In its sample, this clone was seen a few times. V and J are TRBV7-3 and TRBJ2-6; D remains unclear. Germline V CDR1 and CDR2: SGHTA, FQGTGA. The CDR3 has 15 amino acids. V lost 4 bases, J lost 0 bases, and 7 bases lay in between. CDR3 nucleotide sequence: TGTGCCAGCAGCTCCCCCGGCTCTGGGGCCAACGTCCTGACTTTC. This encodes CASSSPGSGANVLTF.